This is a list of T cell receptor beta chains from one sample in a study of spatial heterogeneity in lung cancer. Each CDR3 protein is one row after TCRdb ran MiXCR on the 5' RACE reads. This table holds about 92,000 distinct CDR3 sequences, more than 10% found once. The specimen was PBMCs, collected at surgery. The receptors were gathered from a male donor with early-stage non-small cell lung cancer. The CDR3 runs from the conserved cysteine through the conserved F or W. The D gene is left open where the match is weak. Size is stated for part of the rows, as once, few or many counts, or as a class when the clone is expanded.

DNA | CDR3 | size | D | J | V
TGTGCCAGCAGCTTAGGGGGGTGGCCGGCCTTC | CASSLGGWPAF | many | NA | TRBJ2-1 | TRBV7-9
TGTGCCAGCAGTTTATCTTTCCTCAGGGGGCGCGTGTATAATTCACCCCTCCACTTT | CASSLSFLRGRVYNSPLHF | NA | TRBD1 | TRBJ1-6 | TRBV27
TGTGCCAGCAGCTTGAGACCCGATGGCAATCAGCCCCAGCATTTT | CASSLRPDGNQPQHF | NA | NA | TRBJ1-5 | TRBV5-6
TGTGCCAGCAGTTTATCGATCGTCAGCGATGAGCAGTTCTTC | CASSLSIVSDEQFF | few | NA | TRBJ2-1 | TRBV27
TGTGCCAGCAGCTTTTGGCGTAGTTACACAGATACGCAGTATTTT | CASSFWRSYTDTQYF | NA | NA | TRBJ2-3 | TRBV7-9
TGCGCCAGCAGCCAAGATTTGGCGGTCAGTGAGACCCAGTACTTC | CASSQDLAVSETQYF | few | NA | TRBJ2-5 | TRBV4-3
TGCAGTGCTAGAGGAGCTAGCGGGAGGGGGGAGACCCAGTACTTC | CSARGASGRGETQYF | NA | TRBD2 | TRBJ2-5 | TRBV20-1
TGCAGTGCTAGAATTCGCGACAGGCCAAATTCACCCCTCCACTTT | CSARIRDRPNSPLHF | NA | NA | TRBJ1-6 | TRBV20-1
TGTGCCAGCAGCTATAGACTCGATCAGCCCCAGCATTTT | CASSYRLDQPQHF | NA | NA | TRBJ1-5 | TRBV7-2
TGTGCCAGCAGGGGTCGGGACACCGGGGAGCTGTTTTTT | CASRGRDTGELFF | NA | NA | TRBJ2-2 | TRBV6-2/TRBV6-3
TGCGCCAGCAGCAGGATACTAGCGGGAGCGACCGGGGAGCTGTTTTTT | CASSRILAGATGELFF | NA | TRBD2 | TRBJ2-2 | TRBV5-1
TGTGCCAGCAGCCTCACCGGGGATTCCTATAATTCACCCCTCCACTTT | CASSLTGDSYNSPLHF | many | NA | TRBJ1-6 | TRBV13
TGTGCCAGCAGCGCATTGGGGAGAAATACGCAGTATTTT | CASSALGRNTQYF | NA | NA | TRBJ2-3 | TRBV28
TGTGCCAGCAGCCCTGTCGGGCAAGAGGGTACGCAGTATTTT | CASSPVGQEGTQYF | many | NA | TRBJ2-3 | TRBV11-3
TGTGCCAGCAGCCAAGGTTTAAGGGATCAGCCCCAGCATTTT | CASSQGLRDQPQHF | few | NA | TRBJ1-5 | TRBV3-1
TGCGCCAGCAGCTACAGCAATAACTATGGCTACACCTTC | CASSYSNNYGYTF | many | NA | TRBJ1-2 | TRBV5-1
TGTGCCAGCAGCCACCCCCTAGGTAACGGCGAGCAGTACTTC | CASSHPLGNGEQYF | NA | NA | TRBJ2-7 | TRBV3-1
TGTGCCACCAGCATGGGACTAGCGGGAGGGTACGAGCAGTACTTC | CATSMGLAGGYEQYF | few | TRBD2 | TRBJ2-7 | TRBV15
TGCGCCAGCAGTGGTGGGCAACAAGAGGAAAAACTGTTTTTT | CASSGGQQEEKLFF | NA | NA | TRBJ1-4 | TRBV23-1
TGTGCCAGCACGGGAGGGAGCCACAATGAGCAGTTCTTC | CASTGGSHNEQFF | few | TRBD2 | TRBJ2-1 | TRBV7-9
TGTGCCAGCAGCTTCAGGGTCACTGAAGCTTTCTTT | CASSFRVTEAFF | NA | NA | TRBJ1-1 | TRBV7-2
TGTGCCAGCAGCACACCCACAGGGAACGAGCAGTACTTC | CASSTPTGNEQYF | NA | NA | TRBJ2-7 | TRBV3-1
TGTGCCTGGAGTGTTCAGGGAGCCCGTACTAAAGCTTTCTTT | CAWSVQGARTKAFF | few | NA | TRBJ1-1 | TRBV30
TGTGCCAGCAGTTACTTCCTGACGGGGAAGAATAGCAATCAGCCCCAGCATTTT | CASSYFLTGKNSNQPQHF | few | NA | TRBJ1-5 | TRBV6-2/TRBV6-3
TGTGCCAGCTCACCAGGGGGGACGGCACTGAGCTACACCTTC | CASSPGGTALSYTF | NA | NA | TRBJ1-2 | TRBV18
TGTGCCAGCAGCGCAGATGGACGGAATAATCAGCCCCAGCATTTT | CASSADGRNNQPQHF | NA | NA | TRBJ1-5 | TRBV7-9
TGTGCCAGCAGCTTAGAACCCGCACACAATGAGCAGTTCTTC | CASSLEPAHNEQFF | NA | NA | TRBJ2-1 | TRBV11-2
TGTGCCAGCAGTTACTCTAGCGGGGGCCAAGAGACCCAGTACTTC | CASSYSSGGQETQYF | few | TRBD2 | TRBJ2-5 | TRBV6-6
TGTGCCAGCAGCCAGGGACAGGGAAATGAGCAGTTCTTC | CASSQGQGNEQFF | NA | TRBD1 | TRBJ2-1 | TRBV5-4
TGCGCGGTTGCCAACCTACTGGAGCAGTACTTC | CAVANLLEQYF | NA | NA | TRBJ2-7 | TRBV6-2/TRBV6-3
TGTGCCAGCTCACCTCGGAGAACCCAAGAGACCCAGTACTTC | CASSPRRTQETQYF | NA | NA | TRBJ2-5 | TRBV18
TGTGCCAGTAGTGTGACGGCGTTTAGCGGGGAGCTGTTTTTT | CASSVTAFSGELFF | many | NA | TRBJ2-2 | TRBV19
TGCAGCGTTGCTCAGGGGACGAGCAATCAGCCCCAGCATTTT | CSVAQGTSNQPQHF | NA | NA | TRBJ1-5 | TRBV29-1
TGTGCCAGCAGCTTTCAACCTAGCACAGATACGCAGTATTTT | CASSFQPSTDTQYF | NA | NA | TRBJ2-3 | TRBV7-2
TGTGCCAGCAGTCCTAGCGGGGTCAATGAGCAGTTCTTC | CASSPSGVNEQFF | few | TRBD2 | TRBJ2-1 | TRBV27
TGTGCCAGCAGCTTAGACAGCACTAACTATGGCTACACCTTC | CASSLDSTNYGYTF | few | NA | TRBJ1-2 | TRBV7-2
TGTGCCAGCAGTTACCTTCAGGGTGGAGAAGATACGCAGTATTTT | CASSYLQGGEDTQYF | NA | NA | TRBJ2-3 | TRBV6-6
TGCAGCGTTTCGACAGGGGGGAACACTGAAGCTTTCTTT | CSVSTGGNTEAFF | many | TRBD1 | TRBJ1-1 | TRBV29-1
TGTGCTAGCAGCAGAGGACAGGGGAGCAATGAGCAGTTCTTC | CASSRGQGSNEQFF | NA | TRBD1 | TRBJ2-1 | TRBV7-7
TGCAGTGCTCACCGTCTAGCGGGGGTAATCCTCTACGAGCAGTACTTC | CSAHRLAGVILYEQYF | NA | TRBD2 | TRBJ2-7 | TRBV20-1
TGCGCCAGCAGCCCCCCTGTGGACACAGATACGCAGTATTTT | CASSPPVDTDTQYF | NA | NA | TRBJ2-3 | TRBV5-1
TGCGCCAGCAGCTTAGGACTAGCGGGAGGGCAAACAGATACGCAGTATTTT | CASSLGLAGGQTDTQYF | NA | TRBD2 | TRBJ2-3 | TRBV5-1
TGCGCCAGCAGCCCGGATGGACGGTCCTCCTACGAGCAGTACTTC | CASSPDGRSSYEQYF | NA | NA | TRBJ2-7 | TRBV5-1
TGTGCCAGCACCTCCCAGGAAAACTATGGCTACACCTTC | CASTSQENYGYTF | few | NA | TRBJ1-2 | TRBV7-9
TGTGCCAGCAGCCCGGGACAGCTATCCCACGAGCAGTACTTC | CASSPGQLSHEQYF | few | TRBD1 | TRBJ2-7 | TRBV5-4
TGTGCCAGCAGCCAACTAGCGGGCGTTTACAATGAGCAGTTCTTC | CASSQLAGVYNEQFF | NA | TRBD2 | TRBJ2-1 | TRBV7-3
TGTGCCAGCAGCTTAGAGGGATACGGGAATTCACCCCTCCACTTT | CASSLEGYGNSPLHF | many | NA | TRBJ1-6 | TRBV7-9
TGTGCCAGCAGCCCAAATAGCGGCCCCTACGAGCAGTACTTC | CASSPNSGPYEQYF | many | NA | TRBJ2-7 | TRBV7-2